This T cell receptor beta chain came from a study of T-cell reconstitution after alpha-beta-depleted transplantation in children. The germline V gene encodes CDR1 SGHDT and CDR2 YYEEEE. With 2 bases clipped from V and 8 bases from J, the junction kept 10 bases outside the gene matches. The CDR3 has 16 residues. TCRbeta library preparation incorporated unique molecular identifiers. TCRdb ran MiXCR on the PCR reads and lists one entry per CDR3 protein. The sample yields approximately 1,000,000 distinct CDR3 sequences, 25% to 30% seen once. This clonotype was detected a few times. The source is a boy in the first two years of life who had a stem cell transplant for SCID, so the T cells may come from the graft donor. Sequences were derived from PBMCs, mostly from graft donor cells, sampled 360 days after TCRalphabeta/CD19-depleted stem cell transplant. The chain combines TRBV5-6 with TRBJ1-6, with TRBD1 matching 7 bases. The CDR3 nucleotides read TGTGCCAGCAGCTTTCGGGACTGGACAGGTTATTCACCCCTCCACTTT. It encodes CASSFRDWTGYSPLHF.